This T cell receptor (beta chain) was found in a study of T cell responses to AZD1222 COVID-19 vaccine. Study overall: Both about-4-week and about-12-week second-dose recipients were combined.

V lost 10 bases, J lost 1 base, and 10 bases lay in between. Germline V gene data show CDR1 as MNHNY and CDR2 as SVGAGI (reference sequence). The CDR3 runs 12 residues. A note on this clone: Its antigen is not known.

Data came from immunoSEQ multiplex PCR; TCRdb stores just in-frame clones and leaves some out. The sample holds more than 110,000 clones, around 85% seen once. Notes on the study in general: Epitopes outside B.1.351 and B.1.1.7 mutated regions reportedly drew nearly half of spike TCRs. CD4 TCRs associated with vaccination spanned spike, dominating at 160-218 and 743-854.

The sequenced sample was peripheral blood, obtained on day 0 of AZD1222 vaccination. This clonotype was obtained from an adult in good health. This chain joins TRBV6-6 and TRBJ1-1; D is unclear. CDR3: CATRRGNTEAFF. For the CDR3, the DNA is TGTGCCACCAGACGGGGGAACACTGAAGCTTTCTTT.